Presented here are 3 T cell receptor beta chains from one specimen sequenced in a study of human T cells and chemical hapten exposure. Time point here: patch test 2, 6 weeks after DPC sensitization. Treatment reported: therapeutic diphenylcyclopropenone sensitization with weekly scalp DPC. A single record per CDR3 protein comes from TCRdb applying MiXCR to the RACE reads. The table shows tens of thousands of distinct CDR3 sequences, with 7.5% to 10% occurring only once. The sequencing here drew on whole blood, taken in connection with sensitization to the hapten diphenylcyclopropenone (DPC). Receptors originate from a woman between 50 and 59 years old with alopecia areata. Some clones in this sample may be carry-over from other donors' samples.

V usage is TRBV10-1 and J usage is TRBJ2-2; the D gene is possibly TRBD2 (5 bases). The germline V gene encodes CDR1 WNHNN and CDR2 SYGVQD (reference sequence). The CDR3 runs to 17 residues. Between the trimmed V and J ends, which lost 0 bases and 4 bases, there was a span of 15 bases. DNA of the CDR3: TGCGCCAGCAGTGAGTCGGGGTCCACGAGGGTCACCGGGGAGCTGTTTTTT. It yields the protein CASSESGSTRVTGELFF.

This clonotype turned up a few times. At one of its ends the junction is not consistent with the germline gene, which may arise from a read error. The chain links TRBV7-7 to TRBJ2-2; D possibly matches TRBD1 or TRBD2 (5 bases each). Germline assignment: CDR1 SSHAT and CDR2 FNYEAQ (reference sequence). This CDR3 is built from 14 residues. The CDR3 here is CASSLSGGTGELFF. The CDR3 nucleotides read TGTGCTAGCAGCTTAAGTGGGGGCACCGGGGAGCTGTTTTTT.

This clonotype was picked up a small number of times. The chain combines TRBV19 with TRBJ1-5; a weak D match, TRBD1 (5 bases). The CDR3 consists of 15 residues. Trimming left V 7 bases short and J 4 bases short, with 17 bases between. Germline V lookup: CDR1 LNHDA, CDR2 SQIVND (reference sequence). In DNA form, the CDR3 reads TGTGCCAGTACCATCTCAGGGCCTGGAAATCAGCCCCAGCATTTT. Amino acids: CASTISGPGNQPQHF.